This record covers a single T cell receptor beta chain. TCRdb's table, derived via immunoSEQ multiplex PCR, lists solely in-frame clones and lacks some. The sample has approximately 28,000 clones, over 80% seen once. This entry comes from a study of chemoradiotherapy in HPV16-positive cancers. This CDR3 spans 16 amino acids. Germline V gene sequence: CDR1 MDHEN, CDR2 SYDVKM. Trimming cost V 1 base and J 6 bases; bases outside gene matches: 7. The source of this sequence is a human donor with HPV-associated anogenital cancer. This chain joins TRBV28 and TRBJ2-1; the match to TRBD1 covers 9 bases. Source: blood, taken from a patient who underwent chemoradiotherapy. DNA of the CDR3: TGTGCCAGCAGTTTATTTCCACCGGGACAGGGCAATGAGCAGTTCTTC. It translates to CASSLFPPGQGNEQFF.